The rows below give T cell receptor beta chains drawn from one sample of a study of tumor-infiltrating lymphocytes in primary liver carcinoma. In TCRdb, the multiplex PCR reads were re-called with MiXCR into one record per CDR3 protein. This sample has 90,000 to 150,000 distinct CDR3 sequences, with roughly 70% found just once. Sequencing used tumor-adjacent normal liver tissue. The receptor source for this set is a woman aged 55-70 years with primary liver carcinoma and hepatitis B virus infection. Each CDR3 is given with its conserved first and last residue. A D gene is named only where the DNA matches it firmly. Clone sizes are given selectively: once, few, many, or a class where the clone is expanded.

>-|TRBJ2-7|TRBV28|many
TGTGCCAGCAGTTTGACAACCTACGAGCAGTACTTC
CASSLTTYEQYF
>TRBD1|TRBJ2-5|TRBV28|-
TGTGCCAGTAGTTCCACCGGGACAGTGGAAGGGGGGACCCAGTACTTC
CASSSTGTVEGGTQYF
>-|TRBJ2-7|TRBV6-1|many
TGTGCCAGCAGTGAAGCGATTACCTACGAGCAGTACTTC
CASSEAITYEQYF
>-|TRBJ2-6|TRBV11-2|-
TGTGCGAGCAGCTTCCCCTCCGAAAGGGTCTCTAGGGCCAACGTCCTGACTTTC
CASSFPSERVSRANVLTF
>-|TRBJ1-6|TRBV28|-
TGTGCCAGCAGCAAACATAGCTCCTATAATTCACCCCTCCACTTT
CASSKHSSYNSPLHF
>-|TRBJ2-2|TRBV6-6|-
TGTGCCAGCAGTTACTACTGGGGGTCCGGAGAGCTGTTATTT
CASSYYWGSGELLF
>TRBD2|TRBJ2-5|TRBV4-1|-
TGCGCCAGCAGCCAAGACCTTAGCGGGAGCCAAGAGATCCAGTACTTC
CASSQDLSGSQEIQYF
>-|TRBJ1-2|TRBV6-1|-
TGTATCAGTAGTGAAGGTTCCGAGCACTATGGCTACACCTTC
CISSEGSEHYGYTF
>-|TRBJ2-1|TRBV6-5|many
TGTGCCAGCACCCCCTGGGGCGGGGACAATGAGCAGTTCTTC
CASTPWGGDNEQFF
>-|TRBJ1-1|TRBV7-9|many
TGTGCCAGCAGCTTAGACACTGAAGCTTTCTTT
CASSLDTEAFF
>-|TRBJ1-5|TRBV12-3/TRBV12-4|-
TGTGCCAGCAGGTCCGGGATAGCATATGGTGGCAATCAGCCCCAGCATTTT
CASRSGIAYGGNQPQHF
>TRBD1|TRBJ1-5|TRBV2|-
TGTGCCAGCAATTTAGAGGGACAGCCAAATCAGCCCCAGCATTTT
CASNLEGQPNQPQHF
>-|TRBJ1-2|TRBV6-1|-
TGTGACAGGAGTGCGCAAGGCCTGATCTATGGCTACACCTTC
CDRSAQGLIYGYTF
>-|TRBJ2-7|TRBV12-3/TRBV12-4|-
TGTGCCAGCAGTTTAGGGACATGGTGGATCTCCTACGAGCAGTACTTC
CASSLGTWWISYEQYF
>-|TRBJ1-1|TRBV11-2|-
TGTACCAGCAGCACCTGGAGCACTGAAGCATTCTTT
CTSSTWSTEAFF
>-|TRBJ1-5|TRBV6-1|-
TGTGCCAGTAGTTATTCAGGCCGGAATCAGCCCCAGCATTTT
CASSYSGRNQPQHF
>-|TRBJ2-1|TRBV6-1|-
TGTACCAGCTGTGAAAGGGCATACTACTCCTACAATGAGCAGTTCTTC
CTSCERAYYSYNEQFF